These 21 T cell receptor beta chains came from one sample sequenced in a study of cytotoxic CD8 clonotypes in ibrutinib-treated CLL (dated by TCRdb to about 2021). The receptor library was made with the immunoSEQ multiplex PCR assay. Not all clones reach the TCRdb copy of this immuneACCESS table, which keeps in-frame sequences only. Checked studies attribute under half of the gap to unresolved V genes and leave the rest unexplained. This sample holds roughly 63,000 clones; less than 75% were observed only once. The ten biggest clones cover approximately 15% of the sample. This sample's time point label indicates: approximately 11 months on ibrutinib. The material sequenced was PBMCs, taken after 12 months of ibrutinib treatment. The receptors derive from a human donor with chronic lymphocytic leukemia.

In this sample, this clone turned up many times. V and J are TRBV5-6 and TRBJ1-1, with D unclear. V was pared by 2 bases and J by 1 base, with 6 bases between. This CDR3 is built from 13 residues. CDR1 and CDR2 from the germline V gene are SGHDT and YYEEEE. CDR3 residues: CASSFRGNTEAFF. The DNA of the CDR3 is TGTGCCAGCAGCTTTCGGGGGAACACTGAAGCTTTCTTT.

The J gene is TRBJ2-3, the V gene TRBV7-6; D unresolved. Germline CDR1 is SGHVS and CDR2 is FNYEAQ. Trimming took off 0 bases at V and 0 bases at J, with 7 bases between the two ends. The CDR3 has 15 residues. The CDR3 loop is CASSLAGYSTDTQYF. The CDR3 coding sequence is TGTGCCAGCAGCTTAGCGGGGTACAGCACAGATACGCAGTATTTT.

This clone was detected a few times. The CDR3 is CASRVTGNTIYF. The CDR3 DNA sequence: TGTGCCAGCAGAGTTACTGGAAACACCATATATTTT. V and J are TRBV28 and TRBJ1-3, with D unresolved. Germline loops: CDR1 MDHEN, CDR2 SYDVKM. V lost 6 bases and J lost 2, with 5 bases in between. This CDR3 region has 12 residues.

This chain uses TRBV19 with TRBJ2-2; D gene unclear. The germline V and J ends were trimmed by 5 bases and 8 bases, with 9 bases remaining between them. This CDR3 has 12 amino acids. The germline CDR1 and CDR2 sequences are LNHDA and SQIVND (reference sequence). The CDR3 loop reads CASSLRSGELFF. CDR3 in DNA: TGTGCCAGTAGTCTTCGGTCTGGGGAGCTGTTTTTT. Combining the CDR3 with reference TRBV19 and TRBJ2-2 gives the whole variable domain DGGITQSPKYLFRKEGQNVTLSCEQNLNHDAMYWYRQDPGQGLRLIYYSQIVNDFQKGDIAEGYSVSREKKESFPLTVTSAQKNPTAFYLCASSLRSGELFFGEGSRLTVL.

The chain combines TRBV5-1 with TRBJ2-3, with unresolved D. The V and J ends lost 4 bases and 4 bases respectively, with 10 bases between them. CDR3 size: 13 residues. Germline V gene data show CDR1 as SGHRS and CDR2 as YFSETQ. CDR3 in amino acids: CASSRQASDTQYF. The CDR3 DNA sequence: TGCGCCAGCAGCCGCCAGGCCTCAGATACGCAGTATTTT.

This chain links TRBV19 with TRBJ2-3; D perhaps matches TRBD1 (6 bases). The V end lost 5 bases, the J end lost 7 bases, and 31 bases lay between the germline ends. From germline, CDR1 is LNHDA and CDR2 SQIVND (reference sequence). This CDR3 spans 19 amino acids. CDR3 nucleotide sequence: TGTGCCAGTAGTCCCCGGCACTGGGACCGGGACAAAGGCCTTCATACGCAGTATTTT. This encodes CASSPRHWDRDKGLHTQYF. The whole variable domain, filled in from reference TRBV19 and TRBJ2-3, reads DGGITQSPKYLFRKEGQNVTLSCEQNLNHDAMYWYRQDPGQGLRLIYYSQIVNDFQKGDIAEGYSVSREKKESFPLTVTSAQKNPTAFYLCASSPRHWDRDKGLHTQYFGPGTRLTVL.

The chain uses TRBV2 and TRBJ1-1; D is unresolved. From germline, CDR1 is SNHLY and CDR2 FYNNEI. Trimming stripped 3 bases from V and 1 base from J, with 9 bases between. The CDR3 has 14 residues. In DNA, the CDR3 is TGTGCCAGCAGTGATAAGGTGAGGAACACTGAAGCTTTCTTT. Translated, it gives CASSDKVRNTEAFF.

This chain connects TRBV28 to TRBJ2-1, with 9 bases aligning to TRBD1. The germline CDR1 and CDR2 sequences are MDHEN and SYDVKM. The CDR3 extends over 15 amino acids. The junction had 10 bases not matched to a gene; V was cut back by 5 bases and J by 8 bases. The CDR3 sequence is CASSQPGQGLDEQFF. The DNA of the CDR3 is TGTGCCAGCAGTCAACCGGGACAGGGTTTGGATGAGCAGTTCTTC.

The chain has TRBV7-2 and TRBJ2-3; D might be TRBD2 (6 bases). V lost 6 bases and J lost 8, with 24 bases in between. Germline V lookup: CDR1 SGHTA, CDR2 FQGNSA. The CDR3 spans 16 residues. CDR3 region: CASRTYAGSSFGTQYF. For the CDR3, the DNA is TGTGCCAGCAGGACATATGCGGGATCCTCCTTTGGTACGCAGTATTTT.

This clone was counted a single time. The V and J genes are TRBV27 and TRBJ2-2; D remains unclear. This CDR3 comprises 14 residues. V was clipped by 2 bases and J by 6 bases, with 10 bases between them. From germline, CDR1 is MNHEY and CDR2 SMNVEV (reference sequence). The CDR3 bases are TGTGCCAGCAGTTTAAAAGGGTTGGCCGGGGAGCTGTTTTTT. Residues: CASSLKGLAGELFF.

The genes are TRBV6-5 and TRBJ2-3; D unresolved. Trimming removed 0 bases from V and 0 bases from J, with 10 bases in between. Germline CDR1 and CDR2: MNHEY and SVGAGI. The CDR3 covers 16 residues. Here the CDR3 reads CASSYSLRSSTDTQYF. The CDR3 DNA is TGTGCCAGCAGTTACTCGTTGAGATCTAGCACAGATACGCAGTATTTT.

In this sample, this clone turned up a few times. The chain employs TRBV7-9 and TRBJ2-1; possible D gene TRBD2, 6 bases. Germline loops: CDR1 SEHNR, CDR2 FQNEAQ (reference sequence). This CDR3 spans 11 amino acids. V was cut by 5 bases and J by 7 bases, with 6 bases left in between. CDR3 coding DNA: TGTGCCAGCAGCCGGGGGAATGAGCAGTTCTTC. Its protein is CASSRGNEQFF.

This clone was counted a single time. V is TRBV2 and J is TRBJ2-1, with no clear D. The CDR3 is made up of 13 amino acids. The ends were cut back, 10 bases at V and 5 bases at J, with 15 bases in the middle. The germline gives CDR1 SNHLY, CDR2 FYNNEI. CDR3 DNA: TGTGCCACCCTTTTTCGGCGCGACAATGAGCAGTTCTTC. Translating it yields CATLFRRDNEQFF. The variable domain in full, completed from reference TRBV2 and TRBJ2-1, reads EPEVTQTPSHQVTQMGQEVILRCVPISNHLYFYWYRQILGQKVEFLVSFYNNEISEKSEIFDDQFSVERPDGSNFTLKIRSTKLEDSAMYFCATLFRRDNEQFFGPGTRLTVL.

This clone was detected once. The chain couples TRBV19 to TRBJ2-4; 7 nucleotides match TRBD2. CDR3 length: 13 amino acids. J lost 8 bases, V lost 9 bases, and 10 bases had no gene match. In germline, CDR1 is LNHDA, CDR2 SQIVND (reference sequence). The CDR3: CASSPSGGYIQYF. CDR3 in DNA: TGTGCCAGCTCCCCCTCCGGGGGGTACATTCAGTACTTC. Complete variable domain (other parts from reference TRBV19 and TRBJ2-4): DGGITQSPKYLFRKEGQNVTLSCEQNLNHDAMYWYRQDPGQGLRLIYYSQIVNDFQKGDIAEGYSVSREKKESFPLTVTSAQKNPTAFYLCASSPSGGYIQYFGAGTRLSVL.

CDR3 loop: CASSGGRTNTDTQYF. CDR3 nucleotides: TGTGCCTCCAGCGGGGGCCGTACTAACACAGATACGCAGTATTTT. V is TRBV10-3 and J is TRBJ2-3; 8 bases line up with TRBD2. V lost 11 bases to trimming and J lost 2 bases; unmatched junction nucleotides: 12. This CDR3 has 15 amino acids. In germline, CDR1 is ENHRY, CDR2 SYGVKD.

The rearrangement joins TRBV11-2 to TRBJ2-7, with D perhaps given as TRBD1 or TRBD2 (5 bases each). V was pared by 5 bases and J by 4 bases, with 18 bases between. CDR1 is SGHAT, CDR2 FQNNGV, per germline. The CDR3 loop spans 15 amino acids. The CDR3 nucleotides read TGTGCCAGCAGCGGAGGACAAACAGGTTTATACGAGCAGTACGTC. Residues: CASSGGQTGLYEQYV.

The chain is built from TRBV7-9 and TRBJ1-2, with no clear D. CDR3 length equals 12 residues. Germline CDR1 SEHNR, CDR2 FQNEAQ (reference sequence). Trimming stripped 1 base from V and 4 bases from J, with 4 bases between. The chain's CDR3 is CASSLDTYGYTF. CDR3 coding DNA: TGTGCCAGCAGCTTAGACACCTATGGCTACACCTTC.

This clone was seen a handful of times. The V and J genes are TRBV11-2 and TRBJ2-1; TRBD1 aligns across 7 bases. The germline gives CDR1 SGHAT, CDR2 FQNNGV. After removal of 5 bases from V and 7 bases from J, the junction contained 8 bases not matched to a gene. The CDR3 contains 14 residues. DNA of the CDR3: TGTGCCAGCAGCCTACGACAGGGAAAGAATGAGCAGTTCTTC. Translation: CASSLRQGKNEQFF.

The rearrangement uses TRBV28 and TRBJ2-7; possible D gene TRBD1, 7 bases. This CDR3 spans 15 amino acids. Germline lookup yields CDR1 MDHEN and CDR2 SYDVKM. V gave up 2 bases and J gave up 1 base, with 12 bases separating them. The CDR3 spells CASSLSPGGSYEQYF. The CDR3 nucleotides read TGTGCCAGCAGTTTAAGTCCAGGGGGGTCCTACGAGCAGTACTTC.

V usage is TRBV18 and J usage is TRBJ1-4, with TRBD1 as a possible D gene (6 bases). Germline CDR1 reads KGHSH; CDR2 reads LQKENI. Trimming pared 2 bases from V and 6 bases from J, leaving 16 bases between. This CDR3 has 16 residues. The DNA for the CDR3 is TGTGCCAGCTCACCAGTCAGGGGAGGATACGATGAAAAACTGTTTTTT. This gives the protein CASSPVRGGYDEKLFF.

The V and J genes are TRBV10-2 and TRBJ1-1; no definite D call. CDR1 and CDR2 from the germline V gene are WSHSY and SAAADI. The V end was cut by 8 bases, the J end by 5 bases, with 21 bases between. The CDR3 contains 15 residues. The CDR3 coding sequence is TGCGCCAGCCGTTTCTCTCGTTCCGCGGGGACTGAAGCTTTCTTT. It is translated as CASRFSRSAGTEAFF.